This T cell receptor (beta chain) was recovered during a study of blood T cell repertoires in COVID-19. Overall study: The samples span acute and convalescent COVID-19 from the United States, Italy and Spain. Sources were T cells, B-cell-depleted T cells, or PBMCs; the material itself was cDNA or gDNA.

The study recruited people aged 18 to 89 years across roughly 23 US areas. Trimming removed 0 bases from V and 6 bases from J, with 14 bases in between. The CDR3 loop spans 15 amino acids. The germline CDR1 and CDR2 sequences are LNHDA and SQIVND (reference sequence). Some clones are missing from TCRdb's copy, which holds only in-frame ones; the method was immunoSEQ multiplex PCR. The sample lists some 170,000 clones, 84% occurring once. What was sequenced was PBMCs or T cells enriched from blood (not recorded which). The chain links TRBV19 to TRBJ1-1, with a possible D match to TRBD1 (5 bases). This receptor was identified in a man aged 50-59 years who had recovered from COVID-19. The CDR3 loop reads CASSIDLGVRSEAFF. CDR3 coding DNA: TGTGCCAGTAGTATAGATCTAGGGGTGAGGTCTGAAGCTTTCTTT.